This T cell receptor (beta chain) is from a study of T-cell reconstitution after alpha-beta-depleted transplantation in children. Preparing the TCRbeta library involved the use of unique molecular identifiers. One entry per CDR3 protein, called by TCRdb with MiXCR from the PCR reads. The table records approximately 500,000 distinct CDR3 sequences, 20% to 30% of them present only once. Remarks on this clonotype: The antigen is undetermined.

Per germline, CDR1 MDHEN and CDR2 SYDVKM. V was clipped by 7 bases and J by 6 bases; unmatched bases: 8. This CDR3 contains 14 residues. Study-wide results and caveats: Several hundred expanded graft clones reportedly were the source of alpha-beta T cells about two months after transplant. Diversity of TCRbeta at day 60 was high in some patients, arising from surviving recipient T cells and thymic progenitors. T-cell counts and diversity at one year following transplant were attributed mainly to newly produced T cells.

This specimen was PBMCs, taken before TCRalphabeta/CD19-depleted stem cell transplant. The V and J genes are TRBV28 and TRBJ2-3; TRBD1 aligns across 9 bases. This sequence was found in a boy younger than two with Wiskott-Aldrich syndrome, due to receive a stem cell transplant. The CDR3 spells CASTPGQGFDTQYF. CDR3 DNA sequence: TGTGCCAGCACCCCGGGACAGGGCTTCGATACGCAGTATTTT.